Each of the 19 T cell receptor beta chains below was sequenced from the same sample in a study of T cell repertoires in cytomegalovirus infection. TCRdb analysed the reads with MiXCR anew, one entry per CDR3 protein. Of roughly 630,000 distinct CDR3 sequences listed, roughly a quarter are singletons. Sequencing was done on a sample of CD8+ T cells from PBMCs. The receptors come from a human donor in good health (CMV status not recorded). Some clones in this sample may be carry-over from other donors' samples.

The chain combines TRBV28 with TRBJ2-3, with D maybe TRBD1 (6 bases). Germline assignment: CDR1 MDHEN and CDR2 SYDVKM. Deletions cut 6 bases from V and 2 bases from J, with 15 bases between. The CDR3 extends over 15 amino acids. CDR3 bases: TGTGCCAGCAGATTGGACAGATCCCTCACAGATACGCAGTATTTT. The encoded protein is CASRLDRSLTDTQYF.

This clonotype was counted once. The CDR3 nucleotides are TGCAGCGTTGAAGGCCCCTTCCTCGGGACAGGCTATGGCTACACCTTC. Amino acid sequence: CSVEGPFLGTGYGYTF. V gene TRBV29-1 combines with J gene TRBJ1-2; 8 bases align to TRBD1. The CDR3 is 16 amino acids. Unmatched junction bases numbered 11, after V lost 1 base and J lost 4 bases. Germline loops: CDR1 SQVTM, CDR2 ANQGSEA.

Comments on this clonotype: One junction end disagrees with the germline gene, perhaps due to a read error. This chain connects TRBV27 to TRBJ1-5, with D perhaps matching TRBD1 (5 bases). The CDR3 extends over 16 amino acids. Germline CDR1 and CDR2: MNHEY and SMNVEV (reference sequence). The CDR3 nucleotides are TGTGCCAACAGTTTATCCCAGACAGTTAGCAATCAGCCCCAGCATTTT. Translating gives CANSLSQTVSNQPQHF.

This clonotype has ten or more counts. The germline gene is not matched at one end of the junction; a read error may be the cause. The CDR3 sequence: CASSIAGLGNEQFF. The CDR3 nucleotides read TGTGCCAGCAGCATAGCGGGACTAGGGAATGAGCAGTTCTTC. V is TRBV7-2 and J is TRBJ2-1, with 8 positions matching TRBD2. The CDR3 sequence is 14 residues long. Per the germline V gene, CDR1 is SGHTA and CDR2 is FQGNSA.

This chain joins TRBV19 and TRBJ2-4, with D possibly being TRBD2 (6 bases). Germline CDR1 LNHDA, CDR2 SQIVND (reference sequence). The CDR3 has 15 amino acids. V was pared by 6 bases and J by 1 base, with 13 bases between. CDR3 loop: CASSRRREAKNIQYF. The CDR3 bases are TGTGCCAGTAGCCGAAGGAGGGAGGCCAAAAACATTCAGTACTTC.

This clonotype came up a few times. The chain employs TRBV20-1 and TRBJ2-5, with 13 nucleotides matching TRBD2. Per germline, CDR1 DFQATT and CDR2 SNEGSKA (reference sequence). CDR3 length: 18 amino acids. Trimming took 0 bases from V and 2 from J; bases not matched to a gene: 9. The CDR3 loop reads CSARDLLAGGLMQETQYF. CDR3 DNA sequence: TGCAGTGCTAGAGATCTACTAGCGGGGGGGCTTATGCAAGAGACCCAGTACTTC.

This clonotype was seen a handful of times. The chain has TRBV29-1 and TRBJ1-4; D gene uncertain. The CDR3 loop spans 13 amino acids. Per the germline V gene, CDR1 is SQVTM and CDR2 is ANQGSEA. Trimming shortened V by 0 bases and J by 6 bases, and 8 bases separated the two germline ends. CDR3 coding DNA: TGCAGCGTTGAAGATCTGAGGGATGAAAAACTGTTTTTT. Translated, it gives CSVEDLRDEKLFF.

The genes are TRBV6-2 or TRBV6-3 and TRBJ2-3; 8 bases fit TRBD1. CDR3 length: 16 residues. Germline CDR1 is MNHEY and CDR2 is SVGEGT. V lost 4 bases to trimming and J lost 3 bases; unmatched junction nucleotides: 9. CDR3 in amino acids: CASSSRAGGVTDTQYF. The CDR3 DNA reads TGTGCCAGCAGTTCTAGGGCAGGGGGCGTGACAGATACGCAGTATTTT.

This clonotype was counted a few times. The chain joins TRBV19 to TRBJ2-1; possibly TRBD2 for D (6 bases). The V gene lost 3 bases and the J gene lost 9 bases, with 6 bases spanning the gap. Germline values: CDR1 LNHDA, CDR2 SQIVND (reference sequence). The CDR3 contains 11 residues. The CDR3 protein is CASSMGGEQFF. CDR3 nucleotides: TGTGCCAGTAGTATGGGGGGTGAGCAGTTCTTC. Filled out from reference TRBV19 and TRBJ2-1, the complete variable domain reads DGGITQSPKYLFRKEGQNVTLSCEQNLNHDAMYWYRQDPGQGLRLIYYSQIVNDFQKGDIAEGYSVSREKKESFPLTVTSAQKNPTAFYLCASSMGGEQFFGPGTRLTVL.

This clonotype was counted between two and nine times. The chain couples TRBV5-5 to TRBJ2-7; 7 nucleotides agree with TRBD1. This CDR3 spans 14 amino acids. Looked up from germline, CDR1 is SGHKS and CDR2 is YYEKEE (reference sequence). The junction had 10 bases not matched to a gene; V was cut back by 3 bases and J by 7 bases. DNA for the CDR3: TGTGCCAGCAGCTCCTCCGGGACAGTTTGGGAGCAGTACTTC. Its translation: CASSSSGTVWEQYF.

This clonotype turned up a few times. In DNA, the CDR3 is TGTGCCAGCAGTCCCTCAGTGGGCGACACTAGCAATCAGCCCCAGCATTTT. Translating it yields CASSPSVGDTSNQPQHF. The V call is TRBV27, the J call TRBJ1-5; D unclear. From germline, CDR1 is MNHEY and CDR2 SMNVEV (reference sequence). The CDR3 totals 17 residues. The V end lost 5 bases, the J end lost 0 bases, and 17 bases lay between the germline ends.

This clonotype was seen ten or more times. The rearrangement links TRBV28 to TRBJ1-6; a possible D gene is TRBD1 (6 bases). The CDR3 runs to 14 residues. Germline loops: CDR1 MDHEN, CDR2 SYDVKM. V was clipped by 5 bases and J by 7 bases, with 12 bases between them. CDR3 bases: TGTGCCAGCAGTGCAGGGGAGGCGAATTCACCCCTCCACTTT. It translates to CASSAGEANSPLHF.

Ten or more counts support this clonotype. This rearrangement joins TRBV7-2 to TRBJ1-5; the D is unclear. V lost 3 bases to trimming and J lost 4 bases, with 10 bases between them. This CDR3 region has 14 residues. Germline-derived CDR1 and CDR2 are SGHTA and FQGNSA. Here the CDR3 DNA reads TGTGCCAGCAGCTTTTTACAGCCGAATCAGCCCCAGCATTTT. Encoded protein: CASSFLQPNQPQHF. The entire variable domain, with the rest obtained from reference TRBV7-2 and TRBJ1-5, is as follows: GAGVSQSPSNKVTEKGKDVELRCDPISGHTALYWYRQSLGQGLEFLIYFQGNSAPDKSGLPSDRFSAERTGGSVSTLTIQRTQQEDSAVYLCASSFLQPNQPQHFGDGTRLSIL.

The chain couples TRBV20-1 to TRBJ1-2, with D possibly being TRBD1 (6 bases). The CDR3 is 15 amino acids. The germline V gene has CDR1 DFQATT and CDR2 SNEGSKA (reference sequence). The ends were cut back, 5 bases at V and 5 bases at J, with 21 bases in the middle. CDR3 nucleotides: TGCAGTGCTTCACTCGGAGGACAGAGGGCTTATGGCTACACCTTC. This sequence encodes CSASLGGQRAYGYTF.

In this sample, this clonotype turned up once. This chain connects TRBV28 to TRBJ2-7, with D uncertain. Per the germline V gene, CDR1 is MDHEN and CDR2 is SYDVKM. This CDR3 contains 12 residues. The V end was cut by 6 bases, the J end by 9 bases, with 15 bases between. The CDR3 spells CASSLGRMGQYV. CDR3 nucleotides: TGTGCCAGCAGCCTTGGACGCATGGGGCAGTACGTC.

The rearrangement uses TRBV25-1 and TRBJ1-5; D not resolved. The CDR3 is 14 residues long. V was clipped by 2 bases and J by 3 bases, with 8 bases between them. From germline, CDR1 is MGHDK and CDR2 SYGVNS. CDR3 in DNA: TGTGCCAGCAGTGAAACATGGGACAATCAGCCCCAGCATTTT. Protein product: CASSETWDNQPQHF.

This clonotype was detected a few times. The chain links TRBV7-9 to TRBJ1-2, with 9 bases aligning to TRBD1. Per germline, CDR1 SEHNR and CDR2 FQNEAQ (reference sequence). With V trimmed by 5 bases and J by 4 bases, 5 bases remained unmatched. The CDR3 has 14 amino acids. CDR3 region: CASSPQGAFYGYTF. The CDR3 bases are TGTGCCAGCAGCCCACAGGGGGCGTTCTATGGCTACACCTTC.

This clonotype was seen a few times. The chain carries TRBV20-1 and TRBJ2-1, with 9 bases matching TRBD2. This CDR3 is built from 15 residues. The V gene end was trimmed by 6 bases and the J gene end by 4 bases; junction bases not matched to a gene: 10. Germline assignment: CDR1 DFQATT and CDR2 SNEGSKA (reference sequence). CDR3 protein: CSAPDSGGPYNEQFF. The CDR3 bases are TGCAGTGCGCCTGATAGCGGGGGACCATACAATGAGCAGTTCTTC.

As regards this clonotype: Compared with germline, one end of the junction differs, possibly owing to a read error. V gene TRBV14 combines with J gene TRBJ2-1; 11 bases match TRBD1. This CDR3 comprises 16 residues. In germline, CDR1 is SGHDN, CDR2 FVKESK. As DNA, the CDR3 is TGTGCCAGCAGCATGCCGGGACAGGGGGACTACAATGAGAAGTTCTTC. Translation gives CASSMPGQGDYNEKFF.